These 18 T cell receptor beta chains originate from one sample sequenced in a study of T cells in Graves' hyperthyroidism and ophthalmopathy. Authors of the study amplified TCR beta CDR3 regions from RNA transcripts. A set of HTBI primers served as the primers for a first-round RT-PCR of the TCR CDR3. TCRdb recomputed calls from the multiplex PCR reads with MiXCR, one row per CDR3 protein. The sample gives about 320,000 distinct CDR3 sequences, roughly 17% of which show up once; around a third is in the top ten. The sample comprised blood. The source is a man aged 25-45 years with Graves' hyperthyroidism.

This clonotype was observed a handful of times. This CDR3 is CASSPGLALFF. CDR3 bases: TGTGCCAGCAGTCCAGGACTGGCACTGTTTTTT. The J gene is TRBJ1-4, the V gene TRBV6-2 or TRBV6-3; no firm D call. The ends were cut back, 5 bases at V and 13 bases at J, with 11 bases in the middle. CDR1 MNHEY and CDR2 SVGEGT come from the germline V gene. This CDR3 region has 11 residues.

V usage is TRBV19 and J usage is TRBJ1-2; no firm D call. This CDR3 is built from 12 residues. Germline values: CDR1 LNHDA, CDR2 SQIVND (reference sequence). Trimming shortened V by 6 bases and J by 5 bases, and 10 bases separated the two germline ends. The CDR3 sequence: CASSRSPYGYTF. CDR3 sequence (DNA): TGTGCCAGTAGCCGTTCTCCATATGGCTACACCTTC.

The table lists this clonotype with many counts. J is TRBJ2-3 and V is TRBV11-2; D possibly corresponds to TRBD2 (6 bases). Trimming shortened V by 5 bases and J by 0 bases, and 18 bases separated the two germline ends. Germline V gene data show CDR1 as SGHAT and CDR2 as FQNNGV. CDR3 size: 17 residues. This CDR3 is CASSPIRGELSTDTQYF. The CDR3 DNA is TGTGCCAGCAGCCCGATCCGCGGGGAGTTGAGCACAGATACGCAGTATTTT.

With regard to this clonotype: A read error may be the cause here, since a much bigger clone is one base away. The CDR3 bases are TGTGCCGGCAGTTTGCAGGGAACCTACGAGCAGTACTTC. Translation: CAGSLQGTYEQYF. V usage is TRBV12-3 or TRBV12-4 and J usage is TRBJ2-7; D might be TRBD1 (5 bases). The CDR3 runs 13 residues.

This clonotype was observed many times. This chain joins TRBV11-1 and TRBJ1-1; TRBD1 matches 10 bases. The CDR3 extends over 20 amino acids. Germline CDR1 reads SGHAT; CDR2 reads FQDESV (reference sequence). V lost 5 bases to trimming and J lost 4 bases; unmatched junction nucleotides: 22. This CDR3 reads CASSRRVDRGDVPRVTEAFF. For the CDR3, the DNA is TGTGCCAGCAGCCGGCGCGTGGACAGGGGGGACGTACCGCGGGTCACTGAAGCTTTCTTT.

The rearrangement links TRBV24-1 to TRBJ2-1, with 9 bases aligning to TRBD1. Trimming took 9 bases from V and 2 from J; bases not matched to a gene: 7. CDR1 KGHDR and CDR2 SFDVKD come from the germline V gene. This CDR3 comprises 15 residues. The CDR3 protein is CATAPDRGTYNEQFF. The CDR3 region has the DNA TGTGCCACCGCCCCGGACAGGGGAACCTACAATGAGCAGTTCTTC.

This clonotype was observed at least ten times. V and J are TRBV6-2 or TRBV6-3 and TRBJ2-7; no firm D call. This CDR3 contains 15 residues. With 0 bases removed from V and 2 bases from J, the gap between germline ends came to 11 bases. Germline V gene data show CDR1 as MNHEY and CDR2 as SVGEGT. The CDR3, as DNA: TGTGCCAGCAGTTACTCTGCGGAGTCAACCTACGAGCAGTACTTC. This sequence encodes CASSYSAESTYEQYF.

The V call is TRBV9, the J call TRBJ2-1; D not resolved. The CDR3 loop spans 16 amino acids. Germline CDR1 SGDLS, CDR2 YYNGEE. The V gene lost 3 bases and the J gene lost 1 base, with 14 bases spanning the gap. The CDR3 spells CASSGPSGGSYNEQFF. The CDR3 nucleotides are TGTGCCAGCAGCGGCCCCTCTGGCGGATCCTACAATGAGCAGTTCTTC.

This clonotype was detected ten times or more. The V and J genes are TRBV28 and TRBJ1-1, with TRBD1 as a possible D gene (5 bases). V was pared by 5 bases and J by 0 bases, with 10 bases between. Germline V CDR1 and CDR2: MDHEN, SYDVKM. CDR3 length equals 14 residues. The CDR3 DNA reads TGTGCCAGCAGTGGGGACTCCATGAACACTGAAGCTTTCTTT. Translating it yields CASSGDSMNTEAFF. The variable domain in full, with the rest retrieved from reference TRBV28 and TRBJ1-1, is DVKVTQSSRYLVKRTGEKVFLECVQDMDHENMFWYRQDPGLGLRLIYFSYDVKMKEKGDIPEGYSVSREKKERFSLILESASTNQTSMYLCASSGDSMNTEAFFGQGTRLTVV.

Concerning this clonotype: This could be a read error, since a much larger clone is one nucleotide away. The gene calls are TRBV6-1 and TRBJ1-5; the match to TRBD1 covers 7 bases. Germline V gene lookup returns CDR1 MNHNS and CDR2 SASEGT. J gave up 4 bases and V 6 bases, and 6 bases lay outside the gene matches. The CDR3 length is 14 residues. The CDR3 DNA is TGTGCCAGCAGCGATAGCAGGGGGAATCAGCCCCAGCATTTT. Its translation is CASSDSRGNQPQHF.

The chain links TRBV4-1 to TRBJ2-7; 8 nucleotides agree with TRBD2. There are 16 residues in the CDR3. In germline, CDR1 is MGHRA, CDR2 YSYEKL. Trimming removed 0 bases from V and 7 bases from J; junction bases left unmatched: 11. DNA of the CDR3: TGCGCCAGCAGCCAAGATCGCACAGCGGGAGTGGGAGAGCAGTACTTC. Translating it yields CASSQDRTAGVGEQYF.

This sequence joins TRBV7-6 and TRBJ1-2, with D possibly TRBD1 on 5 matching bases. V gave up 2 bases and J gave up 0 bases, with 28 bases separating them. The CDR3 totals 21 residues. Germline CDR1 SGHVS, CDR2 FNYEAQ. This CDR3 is CASSLRRYGIGREIPNYGYTF. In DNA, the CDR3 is TGTGCCAGCAGCTTACGACGCTACGGTATAGGCAGGGAGATACCTAACTATGGCTACACCTTC.

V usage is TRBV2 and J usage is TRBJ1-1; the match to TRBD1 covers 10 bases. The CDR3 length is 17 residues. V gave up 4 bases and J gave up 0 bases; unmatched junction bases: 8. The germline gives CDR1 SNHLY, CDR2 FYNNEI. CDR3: CASSGTGTGVMNTEAFF. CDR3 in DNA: TGTGCCAGCAGTGGCACCGGGACAGGGGTGATGAACACTGAAGCTTTCTTT.

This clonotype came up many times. The CDR3 DNA follows: TGTGCCAGCAGCGGAGGACAGGGTGACTATGGCTACACCTTC. This sequence encodes CASSGGQGDYGYTF. This chain uses TRBV3-1 with TRBJ1-2, with TRBD1 matching 8 bases. The germline V gene encodes CDR1 LGHDT and CDR2 YNNKEL (reference sequence). The CDR3 runs 14 residues. Unmatched junction bases numbered 5, after V lost 5 bases and J lost 3 bases.

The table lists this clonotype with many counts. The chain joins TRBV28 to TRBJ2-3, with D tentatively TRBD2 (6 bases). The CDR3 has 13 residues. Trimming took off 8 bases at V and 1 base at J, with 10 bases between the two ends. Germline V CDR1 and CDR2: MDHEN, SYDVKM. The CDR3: CASQTGGTDTQYF. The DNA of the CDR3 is TGTGCCAGCCAAACGGGGGGCACAGATACGCAGTATTTT.

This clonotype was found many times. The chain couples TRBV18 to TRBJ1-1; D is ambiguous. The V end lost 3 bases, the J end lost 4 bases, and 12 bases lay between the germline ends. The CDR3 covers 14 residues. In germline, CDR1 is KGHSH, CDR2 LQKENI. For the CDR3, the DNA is TGTGCCAGCTCACCGGGCGGATATGGCACTGAAGCTTTCTTT. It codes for CASSPGGYGTEAFF. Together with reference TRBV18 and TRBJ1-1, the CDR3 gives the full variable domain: NAGVMQNPRHLVRRRGQEARLRCSPMKGHSHVYWYRQLPEEGLKFMVYLQKENIIDESGMPKERFSAEFPKEGPSILRIQQVVRGDSAAYFCASSPGGYGTEAFFGQGTRLTVV.

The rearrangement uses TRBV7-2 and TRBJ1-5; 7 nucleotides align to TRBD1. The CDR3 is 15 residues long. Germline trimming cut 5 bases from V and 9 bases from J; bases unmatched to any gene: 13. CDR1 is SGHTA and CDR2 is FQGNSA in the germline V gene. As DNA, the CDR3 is TGTGCCAGCAGCCACCGGGACAGCCGGACCGGGCCCCAGCATTTT. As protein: CASSHRDSRTGPQHF.

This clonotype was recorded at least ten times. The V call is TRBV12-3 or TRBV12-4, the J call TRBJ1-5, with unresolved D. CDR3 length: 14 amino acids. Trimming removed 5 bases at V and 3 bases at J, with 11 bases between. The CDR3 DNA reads TGTGCCAGCAGTGAGGATGGAGCCAATCAGCCCCAGCATTTT. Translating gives CASSEDGANQPQHF.